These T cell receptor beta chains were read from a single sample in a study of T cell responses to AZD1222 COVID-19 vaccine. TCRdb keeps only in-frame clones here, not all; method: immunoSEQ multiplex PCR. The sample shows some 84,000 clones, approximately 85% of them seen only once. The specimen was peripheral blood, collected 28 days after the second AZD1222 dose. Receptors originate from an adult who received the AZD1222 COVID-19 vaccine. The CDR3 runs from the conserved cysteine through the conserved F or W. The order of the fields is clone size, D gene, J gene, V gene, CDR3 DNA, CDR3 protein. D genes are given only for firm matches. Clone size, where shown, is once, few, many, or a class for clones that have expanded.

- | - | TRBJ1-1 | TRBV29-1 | TGCAGCGTTGAAGATCGGACGGGCTCGGGGGCTTTCTTT | CSVEDRTGSGAFF
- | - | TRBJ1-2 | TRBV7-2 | TGTGCCAGCAGCTTGTATGAACCGGGCTATGGCTACACCTTC | CASSLYEPGYGYTF
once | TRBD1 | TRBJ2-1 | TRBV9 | TGTGCCAGCAGCCCACCGACAGGGTCAATCAATGAGCAGTTCTTC | CASSPPTGSINEQFF
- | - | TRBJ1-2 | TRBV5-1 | TGCGCCAGCAGCTTGGACAATCCTAACTATGGCTACACCTTC | CASSLDNPNYGYTF
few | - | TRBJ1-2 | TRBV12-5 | TGTGCTAGTGGTTTTCGGCCGCAGGGAGAACAAACTAACTATGGCTACACCTTC | CASGFRPQGEQTNYGYTF
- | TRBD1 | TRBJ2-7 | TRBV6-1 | TGTGCCAGCAGTGACCACAACAGGGGGCGCTCCTACGAGCAGTACTTC | CASSDHNRGRSYEQYF
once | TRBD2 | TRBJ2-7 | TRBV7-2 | TGTGCCAGCAGCTTACTAGCGGGAGGGGGAACCTACGAGCAGTACTTC | CASSLLAGGGTYEQYF
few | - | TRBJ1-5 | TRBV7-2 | TGTGCCAGCAGCTTAGAATCCGGGGTCCTCCATCAGCCCCAGCATTTT | CASSLESGVLHQPQHF
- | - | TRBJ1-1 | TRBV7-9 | TGTGCCAGCAGCCTGCGGGGGAACACTGAAGCTTTCTTT | CASSLRGNTEAFF
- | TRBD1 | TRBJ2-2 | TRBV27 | TGTGCCAGCAGTCCGGGGACAGCTACCGGGGAGCTGTTTTTT | CASSPGTATGELFF
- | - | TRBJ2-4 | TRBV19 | TGTGCCAGTAGTACGAGGGGAGGGGGACAGTACTTC | CASSTRGGGQYF
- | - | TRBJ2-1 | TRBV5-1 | TGCGCCAGCAGCTGGCAGGGCCCGAATGAGCAGTTCTTC | CASSWQGPNEQFF
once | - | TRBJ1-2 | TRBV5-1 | TGCGCCAGCAGCTTGGTCTCCGGGAGAGAAGTCTATGGCTACACCTTC | CASSLVSGREVYGYTF
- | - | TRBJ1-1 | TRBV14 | TGTGCCAGCAGCCAAGGGGGGACTGAAGCTTTCTTT | CASSQGGTEAFF
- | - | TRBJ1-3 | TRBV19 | TGTGCCAGTAGTCTAAACAGAGCCTCTGGAAACACCATATATTTT | CASSLNRASGNTIYF
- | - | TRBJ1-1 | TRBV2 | TGTGCCAGCACACAGGGTGCGAACACTGAAGCTTTCTTT | CASTQGANTEAFF
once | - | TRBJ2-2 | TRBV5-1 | TGCGCCAGCGGGGGTAACCGTGCGAACACCGGGGAGCTGTTTTTT | CASGGNRANTGELFF
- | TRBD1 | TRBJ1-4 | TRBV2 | TGTGCCAGCAGTGAACAGGGGGCGCGTGAAAAACTGTTTTTT | CASSEQGAREKLFF